The rows below give T cell receptor beta chains drawn from one sample of a study of glioma-infiltrating T cells. TCRdb reprocessed the multiplex PCR reads with MiXCR, giving one entry per CDR3 protein. The data hold 95,000 to 150,000 distinct CDR3 sequences, with less than 30% observed a single time. Input material: glioma tissue, nonneoplastic brain tissue, or PBMCs (not recorded which). The receptor source for this set is a human donor with low-grade glioma or glioblastoma, undergoing nonglioma brain surgery, or in good health (not recorded which). CDR3s include the opening cysteine and the closing phenylalanine or tryptophan. A D gene is named only where the DNA matches it firmly. Rows may omit the clone size; those that give it use once, few, many or a size class.

CDR3 DNA	CDR3 protein	V gene	J gene	D gene	clone size
TGTGCCAGCAGCCAAGCCGGGACTAACAATGAGCAGTTCTTC	CASSQAGTNNEQFF	TRBV4-2	TRBJ2-1	TRBD2	.
TGTGCCAGCAGCTCCCAACAGGGAGATACGCAGTATTTT	CASSSQQGDTQYF	TRBV7-2	TRBJ2-3	.	many
TGTGCCAGCAGTTTATTAGCGGAAAACATTCAGTACTTC	CASSLLAENIQYF	TRBV2	TRBJ2-4	.	many
TGTGCCCGCCGCCCCGGCCTCGCGGCCCCGTCGGCTCCGCAGTCTTTT	CARRPGLAAPSAPQSF	TRBV7-6	TRBJ2-3	.	.
TGTGCCAGCAGTGTGGTTGGTTCCTACAATGAGCAGTTCTTC	CASSVVGSYNEQFF	TRBV28	TRBJ2-1	.	many
TGTGCCAGCAGTGTCAACCGGGACAACTCCTACGAGCAGTACTTC	CASSVNRDNSYEQYF	TRBV25-1	TRBJ2-7	.	many
TGTGCCAGTCGCCCCTCCACAGGGGGCCGTGAGACCCAGTACTTC	CASRPSTGGRETQYF	TRBV19	TRBJ2-5	TRBD1	many
TGTGCCAGTAGTGCCGCTAGCGGTGCCTACAATGAGCAGTTCTTC	CASSAASGAYNEQFF	TRBV19	TRBJ2-1	TRBD2	many
TGTGCCAGCAGCCAAGACGTTGGCCGGGCCGGCACTGAAGCTTTCTTT	CASSQDVGRAGTEAFF	TRBV14	TRBJ1-1	.	many
TGTGCCAGCAGTTTAGGGATGGGACAGGGTATTTACGAGCAGTACTTC	CASSLGMGQGIYEQYF	TRBV12-3/TRBV12-4	TRBJ2-7	TRBD1	many
TGTGCCAGCAGTATCACCGGGACAGATACGCAGTATTTT	CASSITGTDTQYF	TRBV28	TRBJ2-3	.	many
TGTGCCAGCAGCAGGCCTAGCGGGAGAACAGATACGCAGTATTTT	CASSRPSGRTDTQYF	TRBV7-9	TRBJ2-3	TRBD2	many
TGTGCCTGGAGTAGGTACAACGGACAGCCCCAGCATTTT	CAWSRYNGQPQHF	TRBV30	TRBJ1-5	.	few
TGCAGCGTTGGCCTGGGAGAGACCCAGTACTTC	CSVGLGETQYF	TRBV29-1	TRBJ2-5	.	.
TGTGCCAGTAGTAGACGGAGGAACACTGAAGCTTTCTTT	CASSRRRNTEAFF	TRBV19	TRBJ1-1	.	many
TGTGCCAGCACTCCTAGCGGGAGTTCTGGCACCGGGGAGCTGTTTTTT	CASTPSGSSGTGELFF	TRBV28	TRBJ2-2	TRBD2	many
TGTGCCAGCAGTGGGCGGCAGGTGAGCTCCTACGAGCAGTACTTC	CASSGRQVSSYEQYF	TRBV6-1	TRBJ2-7	.	many
TGTGCCAGCCGAACCGGGACAGGGGTATTAAGCGAGCAGTACTTC	CASRTGTGVLSEQYF	TRBV2	TRBJ2-7	TRBD1	many
TGTGCCAGCAGATCCCCTAGTGGGAGAGGATACGAGCAGTACTTC	CASRSPSGRGYEQYF	TRBV28	TRBJ2-7	.	.
TGTGCCAGCCGGTTACAGTCCAATCAGCCCCAGCATTTT	CASRLQSNQPQHF	TRBV12-3/TRBV12-4	TRBJ1-5	.	many
TGTGCCAGCAGTGAAGTAACCCCCGAGGAGTTCTTC	CASSEVTPEEFF	TRBV2	TRBJ2-1	.	.
TGTGCCAGCAGCGTATCGGTGGACTCCCAAGAGACCCAGTACTTC	CASSVSVDSQETQYF	TRBV9	TRBJ2-5	.	.
TGTGCCAACATAGGGGGTCAAGAGACCCAGTACTTC	CANIGGQETQYF	TRBV10-3	TRBJ2-5	.	many
TGTGCCAGCAGCCATGGAGGGAACCTTAACTATGGCTACACCTTC	CASSHGGNLNYGYTF	TRBV14	TRBJ1-2	.	many
TGCGCCAGCAGCCAAGATATCTATAGGGAAGAGCAGTTCTTC	CASSQDIYREEQFF	TRBV4-3	TRBJ2-1	.	many
TGTGCCAGCAGTTACTCGATTGAGACCCAGTACTTC	CASSYSIETQYF	TRBV6-2/TRBV6-3	TRBJ2-5	.	many
TGTGCCAGCAAGGGCTACTCGTACCAAGAGACCCAGTACTTC	CASKGYSYQETQYF	TRBV28	TRBJ2-5	.	many
TGTGCCAGTAGTATCGGGAATAGCAATCAGCCCCAGCATTTT	CASSIGNSNQPQHF	TRBV19	TRBJ1-5	.	many
TGTGCCAGCGGGGAATTCGCACAAGAGACCCAGTACTTC	CASGEFAQETQYF	TRBV3-1	TRBJ2-5	.	few
TGTGCCACCAGTGACCCCCTTAGCACAGATACGCAGTATTTT	CATSDPLSTDTQYF	TRBV24-1	TRBJ2-3	.	many
TGTGCCAGCAGCTTAAATCCCCGCGAGACCCAGTACTTC	CASSLNPRETQYF	TRBV7-2	TRBJ2-5	.	many
TGTGCCAGCAGCTTAGCGACAGGGGACTATAATTCACCCCTCCACTTT	CASSLATGDYNSPLHF	TRBV7-2	TRBJ1-6	TRBD1	once
TGTGCCAGCAGCCGCCTTGGGGGGGCTGATACCTACGAGCAGTACTTC	CASSRLGGADTYEQYF	TRBV7-9	TRBJ2-7	.	medium-sized
TGTGCCAGCAGTATGAGGTCAGAAAGGGCCCCAGATAGGCAGTATTTT	CASSMRSERAPDRQYF	TRBV28	TRBJ2-3	.	.
TGTGCCAGCAGTTTCCTCGACAGGGGGCGAGAGACCCAGTACTTC	CASSFLDRGRETQYF	TRBV27	TRBJ2-5	TRBD1	many
TGTGCCTGGCGGGACAGGGGGTACAGCGAGCACTACTTC	CAWRDRGYSEHYF	TRBV30	TRBJ2-7	TRBD1	.
TGCAGCGTTGGGACAGGGACCTACAATGAGCAGTTCTTC	CSVGTGTYNEQFF	TRBV29-1	TRBJ2-1	TRBD1	.
TGTGCCAGCAGCCCGGTAGCGGGATACGGGGGCGAGCAGTACTTC	CASSPVAGYGGEQYF	TRBV3-1	TRBJ2-7	TRBD2	.
TGTGCCAGCAGCTGGGACAGGGAGGAGCCCCAGCATTTT	CASSWDREEPQHF	TRBV5-6	TRBJ1-5	TRBD1	.
TGTGCCAGCTCACCCGGGCATGAGCAGTTCTTC	CASSPGHEQFF	TRBV18	TRBJ2-1	.	few
TGTGCCAGCAGCTTAATAGGGTACACAGATACGCAGTATTTT	CASSLIGYTDTQYF	TRBV11-1	TRBJ2-3	.	many
TGTGCCAGCAGCTCCCCACAGACTAGCGGGAGAGTAGATACGCAGTATTTT	CASSSPQTSGRVDTQYF	TRBV3-1	TRBJ2-3	TRBD2	medium-sized
TGTGCCCGGAGGGGACCGAACCTCGGTCAGCCCCAGCATTTT	CARRGPNLGQPQHF	TRBV30	TRBJ1-5	.	.
TGTGCCAGCAGTTCCCAGGGCCACGAGACCCAGTACTTC	CASSSQGHETQYF	TRBV27	TRBJ2-5	.	many
TGCGCCAGCAGCCAAGGGACTAGCGGCCCCAATGAGCAGTTCTTC	CASSQGTSGPNEQFF	TRBV4-3	TRBJ2-1	TRBD2	.
TGCGCCAGCAGCCAAGAGGGGCCAGGGGGTAGGTACGAGCAGTACTTC	CASSQEGPGGRYEQYF	TRBV4-1	TRBJ2-7	TRBD1	many
TGTGCCAGCAGTGCCCCCACAAGAATCTCTGGGGCCAACGTCCTGACTTTC	CASSAPTRISGANVLTF	TRBV12-3/TRBV12-4	TRBJ2-6	.	.
TGTGCCACCAGTGAGCAAACAGCTAGCACAGATACGCAGTATTTT	CATSEQTASTDTQYF	TRBV24-1	TRBJ2-3	.	many
TGTGCCAGCACCGAATCCTCCGGCCGGGGGGCCTACAATGAGCAGTTCTTC	CASTESSGRGAYNEQFF	TRBV7-6	TRBJ2-1	TRBD2	.
TGTGCCAGCAGTTACTACCCCCCCTCAAGTGGCAATCAGCCCCAGCATTTT	CASSYYPPSSGNQPQHF	TRBV6-6	TRBJ1-5	.	many
TGCAGTGCAGTCCCTAGCGGGAGGGTTAGGAATGAGCAGTTCTTC	CSAVPSGRVRNEQFF	TRBV20-1	TRBJ2-1	TRBD2	many
TGTGCCAGCAGTCGCGGACTAGCGGGAGGGCCCTACGAGCAGTACTTC	CASSRGLAGGPYEQYF	TRBV27	TRBJ2-7	TRBD2	.
TGTGCCAGCAGACGCGACAGTTACACTGAAGCTTTCTTT	CASRRDSYTEAFF	TRBV12-3/TRBV12-4	TRBJ1-1	.	many
TGTGCCAGCAGGAGTCGGGGCGCGAGCACAGGTACGCAGTATTTT	CASRSRGASTGTQYF	TRBV5-4	TRBJ2-3	.	.
TGTGCCAGCAGTACCAGAACCGGGACAGGGGGCGCGGAGACCCAGTACTTC	CASSTRTGTGGAETQYF	TRBV12-3/TRBV12-4	TRBJ2-5	TRBD1	few
TGCGCCAGCAGCCGCGCAATTTTAGGCAATGAGCAGTTCTTC	CASSRAILGNEQFF	TRBV5-1	TRBJ2-1	.	few
TGTGCCAGCTCACCCACCCGATCCAGCTCCTACGAGCAGTACTTC	CASSPTRSSSYEQYF	TRBV18	TRBJ2-7	.	few
TGTGCCAGCAGTTTTTCCGGGACAGGGGGCTTTAACTATGGCTACACCTTC	CASSFSGTGGFNYGYTF	TRBV6-1	TRBJ1-2	TRBD1	many
TGTGCCAGCACGGGACTTTCGCTGCACTCTGGGGCCAACGTCCTGACTTTC	CASTGLSLHSGANVLTF	TRBV6-1	TRBJ2-6	.	many